The 14 T cell receptor beta chains in this list originate from one sample, sequenced in a study of OX40 agonist ivuxolimab in advanced cancers. Measured with immunoSEQ multiplex PCR; TCRdb has only the in-frame clones, and not every one. Among tens of thousands of clones, about four fifths were seen once, and the ten largest hold under 10%. The starting material was CD4+ or CD8+ T cells sorted from blood, obtained in a trial of the OX40 agonist ivuxolimab. The receptor source for this set is an adult with an advanced solid tumor such as melanoma, head and neck, liver or kidney cancer.

The chain recombines TRBV27 with TRBJ2-7, with D perhaps TRBD1 (5 bases). V was trimmed by 6 bases and J by 0 bases, leaving 12 bases between them. In germline, CDR1 is MNHEY, CDR2 SMNVEV (reference sequence). This CDR3 contains 14 residues. The DNA for the CDR3 is TGTGCCAGCAGGCAGGGTTCTAGCTCCTACGAGCAGTACTTC. The encoded protein is CASRQGSSSYEQYF.

CDR3 amino acids: CASSPTDALNYEQYF. The CDR3 nucleotides are TGTGCCAGCAGTCCCACGGACGCGCTAAATTACGAGCAGTACTTC. This chain connects TRBV27 to TRBJ2-7; D is uncertain. This CDR3 region has 15 residues. Germline V CDR1 and CDR2: MNHEY, SMNVEV (reference sequence). The V and J ends lost 5 bases and 4 bases respectively, with 18 bases between them.

CDR3: CASSESPGTAKNIQYF. The CDR3 DNA follows: TGTGCCAGCAGTGAAAGTCCAGGGACTGCCAAAAACATTCAGTACTTC. This rearrangement joins TRBV6-1 to TRBJ2-4; tentatively, D is TRBD2 (6 bases). The V end lost 2 bases, the J end lost 1 base, and 12 bases lay between the germline ends. Looked up from germline, CDR1 is MNHNS and CDR2 is SASEGT. The CDR3 runs to 16 residues.

Only a few counts were recorded for this clone. This chain uses TRBV25-1 with TRBJ2-1; D gene uncertain. Germline V gene sequence: CDR1 MGHDK, CDR2 SYGVNS. V was shortened by 3 bases and J by 7 bases, with 7 bases between the two germline ends. The CDR3 contains 12 residues. DNA for the CDR3: TGTGCCAGCAGTGAGCTAGGGAATGAGCAGTTCTTC. Amino acids: CASSELGNEQFF.

V is TRBV4-1 and J is TRBJ1-5; unclear D gene. The ends were cut back, 0 bases at V and 1 base at J, with 4 bases in the middle. Germline V CDR1 and CDR2: MGHRA, YSYEKL. The CDR3 sequence is 14 residues long. CDR3 amino acids: CASSQDFSNQPQHF. The CDR3 nucleotides read TGCGCCAGCAGCCAAGATTTCAGCAATCAGCCCCAGCATTTT.

This chain joins TRBV2 and TRBJ2-5; 7 nucleotides match TRBD1. CDR1 and CDR2 from the germline V gene are SNHLY and FYNNEI. V lost 7 bases, J lost 2 bases, and 4 bases stayed unmatched. This CDR3 has 13 amino acids. In DNA form, the CDR3 reads TGTGCCAGCACTGGACAGGTTCAAGAGACCCAGTACTTC. Protein sequence: CASTGQVQETQYF.

The rearrangement joins TRBV28 to TRBJ1-5; 7 bases map to TRBD1. The CDR3 is made up of 15 amino acids. In germline, CDR1 is MDHEN, CDR2 SYDVKM. The V gene end was trimmed by 6 bases and the J gene end by 2 bases; junction bases not matched to a gene: 7. CDR3 in DNA: TGTGCCAGCAGACCACAGGGGAAAGGCAATCAGCCCCAGCATTTT. Translated, it gives CASRPQGKGNQPQHF.

This chain connects TRBV27 to TRBJ2-1; 8 nucleotides align to TRBD2. This CDR3 comprises 14 residues. The germline gives CDR1 MNHEY, CDR2 SMNVEV (reference sequence). After removal of 4 bases from V and 3 bases from J, the junction contained 2 bases not matched to a gene. In nucleotides, the CDR3 is TGTGCCAGCAGTTCGGGGGGGCTCTACAATGAGCAGTTCTTC. Its protein product is CASSSGGLYNEQFF.

The rearrangement joins TRBV10-3 to TRBJ1-2; D is ambiguous. The germline gives CDR1 ENHRY, CDR2 SYGVKD. This CDR3 comprises 12 residues. V lost 7 bases and J lost 8, with 14 bases in between. CDR3 protein: CAIMGGGGGYTF. In nucleotides, the CDR3 is TGTGCCATCATGGGAGGCGGAGGGGGCTACACCTTC.

V usage is TRBV18 and J usage is TRBJ1-1; possible D gene TRBD1, 5 bases. V lost 2 bases and J 3 bases, leaving 13 bases between the germline ends. This CDR3 has 15 amino acids. Per the germline V gene, CDR1 is KGHSH and CDR2 is LQKENI. The CDR3 sequence is CASSPGGARDTEAFF. DNA for the CDR3: TGTGCCAGCTCACCAGGTGGGGCGCGGGACACTGAAGCTTTCTTT.

V and J are TRBV4-1 and TRBJ1-1; 7 bases fit TRBD1. CDR3 size: 18 residues. V lost 5 bases to trimming and J lost 0 bases; unmatched junction nucleotides: 15. Germline CDR1 reads MGHRA; CDR2 reads YSYEKL. The CDR3 region is CASSLLYRGLSMNTEAFF. The CDR3 DNA reads TGCGCCAGCAGCTTGCTTTACAGGGGACTGAGTATGAACACTGAAGCTTTCTTT.

The chain joins TRBV29-1 to TRBJ2-3; D is ambiguous. Germline V gene sequence: CDR1 SQVTM, CDR2 ANQGSEA. The CDR3 is 10 residues long. The V gene lost 4 bases and the J gene lost 6 bases, with 5 bases spanning the gap. The CDR3 loop is CSVGADTQYF. For the CDR3, the DNA is TGCAGCGTTGGGGCCGATACGCAGTATTTT.

This chain uses TRBV19 with TRBJ2-1, with TRBD2 identical over 14 bases. Trimming at V came to 4 bases and at J to 8 bases, leaving 4 bases not matched to a gene. The CDR3 has 15 amino acids. The germline CDR1 and CDR2 sequences are LNHDA and SQIVND (reference sequence). CDR3 amino acids: CASSTGTSGRHEQFF. The CDR3 DNA is TGTGCCAGTAGTACCGGGACTAGCGGGAGACATGAGCAGTTCTTC.

V is TRBV27 and J is TRBJ2-1; TRBD2 matches at 13 bases. Germline assignment: CDR1 MNHEY and CDR2 SMNVEV (reference sequence). V gave up 5 bases and J gave up 9 bases; unmatched junction bases: 10. The CDR3 length is 16 residues. The CDR3 DNA is TGTGCCAGCAGTCCCACCGGACTAGCGGGGGCGGGTGAGCAGTTCTTC. The encoded protein is CASSPTGLAGAGEQFF.